A selection of T cell receptor beta chains follows, all from one sample in a study of T-cell memory formation after mild COVID-19. TCRdb processed the 5' RACE reads anew with MiXCR; each CDR3 protein has one entry. The table records 110,000 or so distinct CDR3 sequences, 20% to 25% of them present only once. The specimen was PBMCs or a T cell subset sorted from them (not recorded which). Source of these receptors: a man younger than 35 who had mild COVID-19 (a few samples of this study predate the infection). Cell type and time point are not known. Each CDR3 is given with its conserved first and last residue. Each record gives: CDR3 protein, CDR3 DNA, clone size, J gene, V gene, CDR3 length, D gene. The D gene is left open where the match is weak. A row's size may be missing; if present it is once, few, many or a size class.

cdr3_aa: CASSYTDTGELFF; cdr3_nt: TGTGCCAGCAGTTACACAGACACCGGGGAGCTGTTTTTT; clone_size: many; j_call: TRBJ2-2; v_call: TRBV6-2/TRBV6-3; cdr3_length: 13; d_call: -
cdr3_aa: CASSQVAGNREQFF; cdr3_nt: TGCGCCAGCAGCCAAGTGGCAGGGAACCGTGAGCAGTTCTTC; clone_size: many; j_call: TRBJ2-1; v_call: TRBV4-1; cdr3_length: 14; d_call: -
cdr3_aa: CASSPHAGRSSYNEQFF; cdr3_nt: TGTGCCAGCAGCCCTCATGCGGGGCGAAGCTCCTACAATGAGCAGTTCTTC; clone_size: many; j_call: TRBJ2-1; v_call: TRBV7-9; cdr3_length: 17; d_call: -
cdr3_aa: CASSNRVSNQPQHF; cdr3_nt: TGTGCCAGCAGTAACAGGGTGAGCAATCAGCCCCAGCATTTT; clone_size: -; j_call: TRBJ1-5; v_call: TRBV6-5; cdr3_length: 14; d_call: -
cdr3_aa: CASRPVLGYGYTF; cdr3_nt: TGTGCCAGCAGGCCTGTGTTGGGATATGGCTACACCTTC; clone_size: few; j_call: TRBJ1-2; v_call: TRBV6-1; cdr3_length: 13; d_call: -
cdr3_aa: CASSQEEDNEQFF; cdr3_nt: TGCGCCAGCAGCCAAGAAGAGGACAATGAGCAGTTCTTC; clone_size: -; j_call: TRBJ2-1; v_call: TRBV4-3; cdr3_length: 13; d_call: -
cdr3_aa: CASSQDYRSPSYEQYF; cdr3_nt: TGTGCCAGCAGCCAAGATTACCGGTCCCCCAGCTACGAGCAGTACTTC; clone_size: -; j_call: TRBJ2-7; v_call: TRBV3-1; cdr3_length: 16; d_call: -
cdr3_aa: CASSLEGGEQFF; cdr3_nt: TGTGCCAGCAGCTTAGAGGGGGGTGAGCAGTTCTTC; clone_size: -; j_call: TRBJ2-1; v_call: TRBV7-9; cdr3_length: 12; d_call: -
cdr3_aa: CDSSPGRAPYNEQFF; cdr3_nt: TGTGACAGCAGCCCCGGGAGGGCCCCCTACAATGAGCAGTTCTTC; clone_size: -; j_call: TRBJ2-1; v_call: TRBV7-6; cdr3_length: 15; d_call: TRBD2
cdr3_aa: CSARPPDRAYEQYF; cdr3_nt: TGCAGTGCTAGACCTCCCGACAGAGCCTACGAGCAGTACTTC; clone_size: -; j_call: TRBJ2-7; v_call: TRBV20-1; cdr3_length: 14; d_call: -
cdr3_aa: CSVETRSETQYF; cdr3_nt: TGCAGCGTTGAGACGCGGAGTGAGACCCAGTACTTC; clone_size: few; j_call: TRBJ2-5; v_call: TRBV29-1; cdr3_length: 12; d_call: -
cdr3_aa: CSARDPLLGGTEAFF; cdr3_nt: TGCAGTGCTAGAGACCCCCTGCTGGGGGGGACTGAAGCTTTCTTT; clone_size: few; j_call: TRBJ1-1; v_call: TRBV20-1; cdr3_length: 15; d_call: -
cdr3_aa: CASSYIGTGEEKDTQYF; cdr3_nt: TGTGCCAGCAGTTACATTGGGACAGGGGAGGAAAAAGATACGCAGTATTTT; clone_size: -; j_call: TRBJ2-3; v_call: TRBV6-6; cdr3_length: 17; d_call: TRBD1
cdr3_aa: CASSLSGSNQPQHF; cdr3_nt: TGTGCCAGCAGTTTATCAGGGAGCAATCAGCCCCAGCATTTT; clone_size: -; j_call: TRBJ1-5; v_call: TRBV12-3/TRBV12-4; cdr3_length: 14; d_call: -
cdr3_aa: CSASPRTGGYEQYF; cdr3_nt: TGCAGTGCTAGCCCAAGGACAGGGGGCTACGAGCAGTACTTC; clone_size: -; j_call: TRBJ2-7; v_call: TRBV20-1; cdr3_length: 14; d_call: TRBD1